This T cell receptor beta chain was obtained from a study of response to subunit inactivated influenza vaccine. Overall study findings and caveats: Authors suggested that a seasonal influenza vaccination recruits few new T cells each time.

In this sample, this clonotype turned up a few times. The antigen is undetermined. MiXCR, run by TCRdb on the RT-PCR reads, gives a single entry per CDR3 protein. The data contain 600,000 to 700,000 distinct CDR3 sequences, less than 15% of them singletons. The origin of this receptor is a middle-aged man who received an inactivated influenza vaccine. This specimen was PBMCs from blood, taken 14 to 15 days before vaccination.

The CDR3 nucleotides are TGTGCCAGCAGTATACAGGGTAGGGATGAGCAGTTCTTC. Amino acid sequence: CASSIQGRDEQFF. J is TRBJ2-1 and V is TRBV6-4, with D possibly being TRBD1 (6 bases). Per germline, CDR1 MRHNA and CDR2 SNTAGT. V was clipped by 5 bases and J by 8 bases, with 13 bases between them. This CDR3 region has 13 residues.